This passage covers 4 T cell receptor beta chains from one sample sequenced in a study of cytomegalovirus exposure and HLA in healthy donors. Libraries were prepared by immunoSEQ multiplex PCR; TCRdb keeps only in-frame clonotypes and omits some of them. The sample has 150,000 to 170,000 clones; around 83% are singletons. Specimen: PBMCs. These receptors were collected from a human donor in good health.

This chain uses TRBV12-5 with TRBJ2-1; tentative D call: TRBD2 (5 bases). The CDR3 contains 11 residues. The germline V gene has CDR1 LGHNT and CDR2 FRNRAP. The germline V and J ends were trimmed by 5 bases and 12 bases, with 11 bases remaining between them. The CDR3 DNA follows: TGTGCTAGTGGTCTTGCGGGCTGGCAGTTCTTC. This sequence encodes CASGLAGWQFF.

The genes are TRBV15 and TRBJ2-1; the match to TRBD2 covers 9 bases. The CDR3 spans 18 residues. J was trimmed by 8 bases and V by 1 base; bases with no gene match: 15. The V gene's germline CDR1 is LNHNV and CDR2 YYDKDF (reference sequence). This chain's CDR3 is CATSRGRAGGRTRDEQFF. The CDR3 DNA follows: TGTGCCACCAGCAGAGGGAGAGCGGGAGGCAGGACGCGTGATGAGCAGTTCTTC.

V and J are TRBV2 and TRBJ2-2; 8 positions match TRBD1. The CDR3 is 16 residues long. V lost 4 bases, J lost 4 bases, and 8 bases stayed unmatched. Germline V gene data show CDR1 as SNHLY and CDR2 as FYNNEI. The CDR3 is CASSVLPTGATGELFF. CDR3 DNA sequence: TGTGCCAGCAGTGTACTTCCGACAGGGGCCACCGGGGAGCTGTTTTTT.

The chain is built from TRBV27 and TRBJ1-1; TRBD1 might be the D (6 bases). CDR3 length equals 13 residues. Looked up from germline, CDR1 is MNHEY and CDR2 is SMNVEV (reference sequence). V lost 4 bases and J 4 bases, leaving 10 bases between the germline ends. CDR3 bases: TGTGCCAGCAGTTGGGCAGGGGTCACTGAAGCTTTCTTT. Encoded protein: CASSWAGVTEAFF.